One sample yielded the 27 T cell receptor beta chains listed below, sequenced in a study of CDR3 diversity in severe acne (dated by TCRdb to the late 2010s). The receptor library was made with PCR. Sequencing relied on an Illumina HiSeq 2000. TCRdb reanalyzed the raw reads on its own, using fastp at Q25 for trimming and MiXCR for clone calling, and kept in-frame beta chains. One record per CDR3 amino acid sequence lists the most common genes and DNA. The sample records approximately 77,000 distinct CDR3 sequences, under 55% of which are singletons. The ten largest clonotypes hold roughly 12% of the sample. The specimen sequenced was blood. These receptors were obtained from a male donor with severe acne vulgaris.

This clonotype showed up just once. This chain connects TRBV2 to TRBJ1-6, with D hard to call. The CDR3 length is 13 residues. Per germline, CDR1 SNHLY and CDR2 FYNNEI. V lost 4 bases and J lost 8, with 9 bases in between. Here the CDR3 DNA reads TGTGCCAGCAGTGCCATCTCAGATTCACCCCTCCACTTT. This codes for CASSAISDSPLHF.

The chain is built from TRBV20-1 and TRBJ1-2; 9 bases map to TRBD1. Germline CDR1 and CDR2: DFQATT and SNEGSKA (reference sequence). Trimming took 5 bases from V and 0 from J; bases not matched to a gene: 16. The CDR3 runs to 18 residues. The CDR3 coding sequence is TGCAGTGCTTCAAGTCCCGGGACAGGGTTATGTGCTAACTATGGCTACACCTTC. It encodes CSASSPGTGLCANYGYTF.

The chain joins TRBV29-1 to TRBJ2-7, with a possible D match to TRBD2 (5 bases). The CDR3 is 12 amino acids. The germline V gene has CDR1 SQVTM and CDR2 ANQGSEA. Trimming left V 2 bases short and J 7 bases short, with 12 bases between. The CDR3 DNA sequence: TGCAGCGTTGAATTGGGGTGGAGGGAGCAGTACTTC. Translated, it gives CSVELGWREQYF.

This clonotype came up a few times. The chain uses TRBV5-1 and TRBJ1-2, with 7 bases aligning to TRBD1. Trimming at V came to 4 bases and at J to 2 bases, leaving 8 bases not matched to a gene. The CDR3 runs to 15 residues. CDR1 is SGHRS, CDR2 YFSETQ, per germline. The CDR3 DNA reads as TGCGCCAGCAGCCCCTTACAGGGGTCCAACTATGGCTACACCTTC. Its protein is CASSPLQGSNYGYTF.

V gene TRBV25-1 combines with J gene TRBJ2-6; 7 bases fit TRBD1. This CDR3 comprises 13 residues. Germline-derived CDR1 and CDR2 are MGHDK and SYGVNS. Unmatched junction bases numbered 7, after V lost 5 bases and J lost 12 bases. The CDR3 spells CASSQTNRGVLTF. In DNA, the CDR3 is TGTGCCAGCAGTCAAACTAACAGGGGCGTCCTGACTTTC. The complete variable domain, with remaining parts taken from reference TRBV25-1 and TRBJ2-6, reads EADIYQTPRYLVIGTGKKITLECSQTMGHDKMYWYQQDPGMELHLIHYSYGVNSTEKGDLSSESTVSRIRTEHFPLTLESARPSHTSQYLCASSQTNRGVLTFGAGSRLTVL.

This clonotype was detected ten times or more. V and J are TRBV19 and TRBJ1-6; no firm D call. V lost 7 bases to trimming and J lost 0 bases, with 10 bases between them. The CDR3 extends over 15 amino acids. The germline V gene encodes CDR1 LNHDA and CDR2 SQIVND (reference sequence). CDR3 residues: CASTEQSSYNSPLHF. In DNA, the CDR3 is TGTGCCAGTACCGAACAGAGCTCCTATAATTCACCCCTCCACTTT. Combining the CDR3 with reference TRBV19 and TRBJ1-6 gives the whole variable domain DGGITQSPKYLFRKEGQNVTLSCEQNLNHDAMYWYRQDPGQGLRLIYYSQIVNDFQKGDIAEGYSVSREKKESFPLTVTSAQKNPTAFYLCASTEQSSYNSPLHFGNGTRLTVT.

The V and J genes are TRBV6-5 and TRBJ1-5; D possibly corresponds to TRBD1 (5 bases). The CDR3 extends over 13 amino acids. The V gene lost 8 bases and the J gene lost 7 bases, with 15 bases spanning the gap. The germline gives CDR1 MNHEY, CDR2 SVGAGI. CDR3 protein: CASADSYGQPQHF. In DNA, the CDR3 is TGTGCCAGCGCCGACAGCTACGGACAGCCCCAGCATTTT.

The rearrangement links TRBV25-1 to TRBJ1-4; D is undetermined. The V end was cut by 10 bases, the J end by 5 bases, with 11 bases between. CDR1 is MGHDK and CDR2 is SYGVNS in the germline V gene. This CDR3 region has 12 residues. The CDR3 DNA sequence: TGTGCCACCAGCAGATCGAATGAAAAACTGTTTTTT. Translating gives CATSRSNEKLFF.

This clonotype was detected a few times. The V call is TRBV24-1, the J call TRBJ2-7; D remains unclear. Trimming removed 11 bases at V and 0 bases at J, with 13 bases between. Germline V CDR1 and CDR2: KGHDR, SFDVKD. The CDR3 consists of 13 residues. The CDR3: CAISSVSSYEQYF. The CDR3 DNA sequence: TGTGCCATCTCGTCAGTGAGCTCCTACGAGCAGTACTTC.

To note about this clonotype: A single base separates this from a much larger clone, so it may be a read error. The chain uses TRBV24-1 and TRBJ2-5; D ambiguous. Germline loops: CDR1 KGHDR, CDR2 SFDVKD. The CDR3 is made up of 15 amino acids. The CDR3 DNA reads TGTGCCACCGGTGATTCCTGGACCTCTCAAGAGACCCAGTACTTC. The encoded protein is CATGDSWTSQETQYF.

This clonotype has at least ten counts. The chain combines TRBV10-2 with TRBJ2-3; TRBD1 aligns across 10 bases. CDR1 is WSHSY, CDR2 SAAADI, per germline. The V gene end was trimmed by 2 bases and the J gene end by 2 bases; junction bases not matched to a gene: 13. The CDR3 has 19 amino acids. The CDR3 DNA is TGCGCCAGCAGTGAGGGCGTAGACCCGGGACAGGGGTACACAGATACGCAGTATTTT. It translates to CASSEGVDPGQGYTDTQYF.

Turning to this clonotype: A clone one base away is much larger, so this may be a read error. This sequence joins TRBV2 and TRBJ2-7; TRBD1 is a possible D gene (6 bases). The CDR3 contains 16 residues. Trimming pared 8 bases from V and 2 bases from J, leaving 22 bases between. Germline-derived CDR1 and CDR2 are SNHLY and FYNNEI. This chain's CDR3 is CASRAPMGDTTYEQYF. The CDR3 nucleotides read TGTGCCAGCCGTGCCCCAATGGGGGACACGACCTACGAGCAGTACTTC.

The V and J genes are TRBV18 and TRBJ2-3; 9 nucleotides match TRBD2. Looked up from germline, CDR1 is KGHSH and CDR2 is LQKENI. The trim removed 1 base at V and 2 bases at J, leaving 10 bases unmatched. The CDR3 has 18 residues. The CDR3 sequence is CASSPQTLGLAPTDTQYF. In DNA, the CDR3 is TGTGCCAGCTCACCACAGACCCTGGGACTAGCCCCCACAGATACGCAGTATTTT.

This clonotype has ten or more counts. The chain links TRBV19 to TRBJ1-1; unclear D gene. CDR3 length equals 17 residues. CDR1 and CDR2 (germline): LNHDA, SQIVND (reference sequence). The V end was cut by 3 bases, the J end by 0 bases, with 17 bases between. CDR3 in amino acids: CASSIRSQYTMNTEAFF. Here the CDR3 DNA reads TGTGCCAGTAGTATTCGGTCCCAGTACACTATGAACACTGAAGCTTTCTTT.

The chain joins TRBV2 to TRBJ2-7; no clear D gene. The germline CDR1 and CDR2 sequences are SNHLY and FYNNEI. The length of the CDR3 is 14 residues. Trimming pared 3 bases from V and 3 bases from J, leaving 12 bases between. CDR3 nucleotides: TGTGCCAGCAGTGATCCCGGTTCTAACTACGAGCAGTACTTC. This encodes CASSDPGSNYEQYF. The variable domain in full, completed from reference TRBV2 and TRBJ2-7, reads EPEVTQTPSHQVTQMGQEVILRCVPISNHLYFYWYRQILGQKVEFLVSFYNNEISEKSEIFDDQFSVERPDGSNFTLKIRSTKLEDSAMYFCASSDPGSNYEQYFGPGTRLTVT.

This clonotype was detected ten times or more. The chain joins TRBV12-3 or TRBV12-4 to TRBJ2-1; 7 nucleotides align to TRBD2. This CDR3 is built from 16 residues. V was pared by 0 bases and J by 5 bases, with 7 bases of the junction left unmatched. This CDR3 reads CASSLAALAVNNEQFF. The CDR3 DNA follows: TGTGCCAGCAGTTTAGCCGCGCTAGCGGTTAACAATGAGCAGTTCTTC.

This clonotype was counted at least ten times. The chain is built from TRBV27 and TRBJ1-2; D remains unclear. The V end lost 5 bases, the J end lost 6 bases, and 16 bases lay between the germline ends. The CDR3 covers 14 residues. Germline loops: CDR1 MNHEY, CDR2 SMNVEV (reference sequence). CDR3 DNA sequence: TGTGCCAGCAGTCTAGCCGGAAAAAGGGATGGCTACACCTTC. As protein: CASSLAGKRDGYTF.

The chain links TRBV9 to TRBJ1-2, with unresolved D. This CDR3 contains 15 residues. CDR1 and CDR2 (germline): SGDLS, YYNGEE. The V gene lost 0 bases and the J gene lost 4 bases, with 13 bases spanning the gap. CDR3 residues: CASSVGSTLGYGYTF. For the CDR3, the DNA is TGTGCCAGCAGCGTAGGCAGCACCCTCGGCTATGGCTACACCTTC.

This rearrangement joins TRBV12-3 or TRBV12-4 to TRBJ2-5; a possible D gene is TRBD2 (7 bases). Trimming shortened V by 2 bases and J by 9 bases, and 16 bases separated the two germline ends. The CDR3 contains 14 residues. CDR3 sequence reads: CASSLLGGAQPQYF. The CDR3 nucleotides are TGTGCCAGCAGTTTATTAGGGGGGGCTCAGCCCCAGTACTTC.

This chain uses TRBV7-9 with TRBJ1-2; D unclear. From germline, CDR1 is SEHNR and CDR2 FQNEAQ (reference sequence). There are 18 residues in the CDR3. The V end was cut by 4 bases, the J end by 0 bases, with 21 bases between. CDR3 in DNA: TGTGCCAGCAGCTCGGATGAGCTAGCAGACCAGGCTAACTATGGCTACACCTTC. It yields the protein CASSSDELADQANYGYTF.

DNA of the CDR3: TGTGCCACCAGTGATTTGTCGGCACAAAGGGGCAATCAGCCCCAGCATTTT. This codes for CATSDLSAQRGNQPQHF. The chain joins TRBV24-1 to TRBJ1-5, with D hard to call. V was cut by 0 bases and J by 2 bases, with 13 bases left in between. CDR1 and CDR2 (germline): KGHDR, SFDVKD. This CDR3 is built from 17 residues.

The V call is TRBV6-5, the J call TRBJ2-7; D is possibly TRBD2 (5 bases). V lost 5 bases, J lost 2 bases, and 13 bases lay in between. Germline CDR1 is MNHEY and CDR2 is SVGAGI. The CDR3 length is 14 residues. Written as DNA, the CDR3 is TGTGCCAGCAGTCGCACGCCCGGGGCCTACGAGCAGTACTTC. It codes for CASSRTPGAYEQYF.

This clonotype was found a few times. The CDR3: CSVVGTNYGYTF. In DNA, the CDR3 is TGCAGCGTTGTAGGGACTAACTATGGCTACACCTTC. The chain joins TRBV29-1 to TRBJ1-2, with D uncertain. V lost 4 bases and J 0 bases, leaving 6 bases between the germline ends. In germline, CDR1 is SQVTM, CDR2 ANQGSEA. This CDR3 contains 12 residues. The full variable domain, rest sourced from reference TRBV29-1 and TRBJ1-2, is SAVISQKPSRDICQRGTSLTIQCQVDSQVTMMFWYRQQPGQSLTLIATANQGSEATYESGFVIDKFPISRPNLTFSTLTVSNMSPEDSSIYLCSVVGTNYGYTFGSGTRLTVV.

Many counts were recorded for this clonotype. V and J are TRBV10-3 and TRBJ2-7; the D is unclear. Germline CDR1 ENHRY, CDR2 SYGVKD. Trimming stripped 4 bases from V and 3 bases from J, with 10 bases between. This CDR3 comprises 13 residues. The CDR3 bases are TGTGCCATCAGTGGTGGCGGAAACTACGAGCAGTACTTC. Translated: CAISGGGNYEQYF.

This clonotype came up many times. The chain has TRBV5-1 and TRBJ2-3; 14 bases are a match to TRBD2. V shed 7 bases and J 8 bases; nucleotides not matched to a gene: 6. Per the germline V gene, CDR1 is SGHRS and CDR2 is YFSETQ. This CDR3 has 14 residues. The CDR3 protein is CASGGLAGVGTQYF. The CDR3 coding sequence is TGCGCCAGCGGGGGACTAGCGGGAGTCGGTACGCAGTATTTT.

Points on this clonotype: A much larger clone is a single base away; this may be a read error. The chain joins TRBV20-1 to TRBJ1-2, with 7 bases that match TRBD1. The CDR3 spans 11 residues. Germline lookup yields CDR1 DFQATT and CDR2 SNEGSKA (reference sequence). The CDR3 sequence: CSARQGYCYTF. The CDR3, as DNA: TGCAGTGCCCGACAGGGCTATTGCTACACCTTC.

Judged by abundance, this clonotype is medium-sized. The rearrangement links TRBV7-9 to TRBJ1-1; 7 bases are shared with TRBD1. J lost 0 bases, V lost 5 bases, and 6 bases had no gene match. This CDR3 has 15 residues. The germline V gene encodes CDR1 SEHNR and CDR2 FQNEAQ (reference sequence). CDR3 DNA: TGTGCCAGCAGCGTAGAGGGACAGCTGAACACTGAAGCTTTCTTT. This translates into CASSVEGQLNTEAFF.